This entry concerns a single TCR beta chain. Its target antigen remains unknown. Base qualities are not recorded, but no much larger clone differs from it by a single base. CD8 naive samples were CD45RO-negative cells positively selected for CCR7, giving a CD45RA+CCR7+ population that excluded TemRA cells. Donors were healthy HIV-negative adults with no recently reported acute infections or vaccinations. Every donor was a Caucasian adult residing in Nashville, Tennessee, USA. Blood was collected by leukapheresis, and PBMCs were isolated by Ficoll-Histopaque density gradient centrifugation and then cryopreserved in liquid nitrogen vapor phase. Analytical flow cytometry was used to check the purity and quantity of each magnetically sorted T cell population. From each sorted fraction, genomic DNA was isolated and quantified by UV absorbance on a Nanodrop 2000c. V is pared back by 1 base and J by 4 bases, with 11 bases lying between the germline termini. CDR1 and CDR2 are drawn from the germline V gene (reference sequence): PRHDT, FYEKMQ. Spanning cysteine to phenylalanine, the CDR3 consists of 14 amino acids. CDR3 DNA only is kept here, 42 bases in frame from base 1.

Using the deep immunoSEQ assay, TCR CDR3 regions were amplified from genomic DNA by multiplex PCR. For each cell subset, the extracted genomic DNA was distributed evenly across all wells of several immunoSEQ 96-well plates, and each plate served as one replicate. For sorted subsets, roughly 200 ng of genomic DNA, equivalent to some 30,000 T cell genomes, went into each replicate PCR. Purified libraries were quantified with a Qubit 3.0 fluorometer, sized on a Bioanalyzer 2100, and re-quantified with the KAPA Library Quantification kit. Each immunoSEQ 96-well plate was sequenced on its own single-read 150-cycle Illumina NextSeq 550 flow cell. As for the authors' bioinformatics: Because the immunoSEQ output included only junctional sequences and no quality scores, the filtering could not be the same as the filtering used for full-length reads. To assign V/J genes and CDR3, sequences were annotated against IMGT germline references using PyIR, a Python wrapper for IgBLAST v1.9. Reads were filtered out if the reads had weak V/J assignments (E-value above 1e-6), no CDR3, stop codons, out-of-frame junctions, or ambiguous translated residues. V3J clonotypes were defined by identical inferred V gene, J gene, and CDR3 amino acid sequence. To compute the percentage overlap between repertoires, the number of shared unique clonotypes was divided by the size of the smaller repertoire. Repertoire richness was assessed with RTK rarefaction, the Chao1 estimator, and Recon v2.1 estimates of unobserved clonotypes. For all TCRbeta clonotypes obtained by the gDNA method from several donors, generation probabilities were computed with OLGA. This immuneACCESS table, as held by TCRdb, lists in-frame sequences with V and J called but not all clones. Of the missing ones, under half trace to an unresolved V gene in checked studies; the others have no known cause. That table furnishes V, J and clone size, whereas the DNA furnished D and trimming. Across this sample there are about 2.1 million clones, with about 94% seen only once. The ten largest clones capture 1.5% to 2% of the sample.

This entry comes from a study of shared clonotypes between healthy human individuals (dated by TCRdb to the early 2020s). Study-level background: The cohort comprised a couple of women and a few men aged 18 to 49 years. For each donor, CD4 naive and CD4 memory were each given three plates, CD8 naive was given two plates, and CD8 memory was given one plate. Blood TCR repertoires of a handful of healthy adults were deeply sequenced to estimate repertoire size and the extent of clonotype sharing between individuals. Different laboratories and diverse techniques were used to prepare libraries and sequence TCR repertoires, to increase sequencing depth and limit assay-specific biases. Between about 0.8 and 9 billion PBMCs per donor were obtained by leukapheresis.

Points the paper makes about the study in general: Sampling was restricted to blood, and TCR repertoires in tissue are likely to differ from TCR repertoires in blood. Pairwise subsampling led to the expectation that sequencing depth would affect the degree of clonotype sharing among donors. Naive subsets generally had larger estimated clonotype richness than memory subsets. Higher generation probabilities were observed for clonotypes shared by all four sorted-subset donors than for non-shared clonotypes. When a few donors were compared, the shared fraction of clonotypes was 5% to 6.5% for naive CD4, around 4% for naive CD8, about 2.5% for memory CD4, and 0.4% for memory CD8. Even with the large sequencing depth, rarefaction of the sorted-subset datasets indicated that sequencing was incomplete. Because the study included only a small number of donors, the genetic and exposure-history diversity represented was limited.

The V and J segments used are TRBV13 and TRBJ2-7, with the D gene call left open. Sequencing was done on a sample of naive CD8+ T cells from PBMCs. This specimen's cell subset or site label, per the study, means: CD45RA+CCR7+. The clonotype comes from a man in his late teens or twenties in good health. Some clones in this sample may be carry-over from other donors' samples. The nucleotides are TGTGCCAGCAGCTTAGCTGGCAAAAGGTACGAGCAGTACTTC. Its amino acids are CASSLAGKRYEQYF. The variable domain in full, with residues beyond the CDR3 obtained from the reference TRBV13 and TRBJ2-7 genes, is AAGVIQSPRHLIKEKRETATLKCYPIPRHDTVYWYQQGPGQDPQFLISFYEKMQSDKGSIPDRFSAQQFSDYHSELNMSSLELGDSALYFCASSLAGKRYEQYFGPGTRLTVT.